A selection of T cell receptor beta chains follows, all from one sample in a study of chemoradiotherapy in HPV16-positive cancers. The assay was immunoSEQ multiplex PCR, and TCRdb's table has in-frame clones only and misses some. Altogether 13,000 to 15,000 clones are present, 70% to 90% being singletons, with the ten largest covering about 4%. This specimen was blood, taken from a patient who underwent chemoradiotherapy. These receptors were taken from a human donor with HPV-associated anogenital cancer. Both conserved end residues are part of each CDR3. The D gene is left open where the match is weak. For some rows the clone size is stated as once, few or many, or as a class when expanded; others skip it.

v_call,clone_size,d_call,j_call,cdr3_aa,cdr3_nt
TRBV2,few,TRBD2,TRBJ2-1,CASRRWLAVGDEQFF,TGTGCCAGCAGGCGTTGGCTAGCGGTTGGCGATGAGCAGTTCTTC
TRBV7-3,.,.,TRBJ2-3,CASSPLGGLADTQYF,TGTGCCAGCAGCCCTCTCGGGGGCCTAGCAGATACGCAGTATTTT
TRBV7-8,.,.,TRBJ2-1,CASSLRGPTGNEQFF,TGTGCCAGCAGCTTACGGGGACCGACTGGCAATGAGCAGTTCTTC
TRBV6-1,.,.,TRBJ2-3,CASSDRFEDTQYF,TGTGCCAGCTCAGACCGGTTTGAGGATACGCAGTATTTT
TRBV10-1,.,.,TRBJ2-1,CASSESGLNNNEQFF,TGCGCCAGCAGTGAGTCGGGATTAAATAACAATGAGCAGTTCTTC
TRBV5-1,.,.,TRBJ2-3,CASSLEDTQYF,TGCGCCAGCAGCTTGGAAGATACGCAGTATTTT
TRBV5-4,once,TRBD1,TRBJ2-5,CASSLDFQGATSETQYF,TGTGCCAGCAGCTTGGATTTCCAGGGGGCTACTTCGGAGACCCAGTACTTC
TRBV28,.,.,TRBJ2-5,CASSQKRAQETQYF,TGTGCCAGCAGTCAAAAGAGAGCCCAAGAGACCCAGTACTTC
TRBV12-5,few,TRBD1,TRBJ2-1,CASGLGSGTGRNEQFF,TGTGCTAGTGGTTTGGGGTCGGGGACAGGTCGAAATGAGCAGTTCTTC
TRBV6-5,once,.,TRBJ1-3,CASSSGPYSGNTIYF,TGTGCCAGCAGTTCTGGACCTTACTCTGGAAACACCATATATTTT
TRBV7-9,.,.,TRBJ2-7,CASSLPSIYEQYF,TGTGCCAGCAGTTTACCCAGTATCTACGAGCAGTACTTC
TRBV29-1,.,TRBD1,TRBJ1-1,CSVWTGSTEAFF,TGCAGCGTGTGGACAGGCTCGACTGAAGCTTTCTTT
TRBV7-8,.,.,TRBJ1-5,CASSITAISNQPQHF,TGTGCCAGCAGCATCACAGCAATTAGCAATCAGCCCCAGCATTTT
TRBV28,.,.,TRBJ1-6,CASSWDFDNSPLHF,TGTGCCAGCAGCTGGGACTTCGATAATTCACCCCTCCACTTT
TRBV5-1,.,TRBD1,TRBJ1-1,CASSLEGARRGGTEAFF,TGCGCCAGCAGCTTGGAGGGGGCGCGGAGGGGTGGCACTGAAGCTTTCTTT
TRBV10-3,.,TRBD1,TRBJ2-2,CAISGRGTGAVTGELFF,TGTGCCATCAGTGGCCGGGGGACAGGGGCTGTCACCGGGGAGCTGTTTTTT
TRBV1,.,.,TRBJ1-2,CASSQPRQGPHYGYTF,TGCGCCAGCAGCCAACCCCGACAGGGACCCCACTATGGCTACACCTTC
TRBV11-1,.,.,TRBJ2-5,CASSSGGLSGTQYF,TGTGCCAGCAGCTCCGGGGGGCTGTCTGGGACCCAGTACTTC
TRBV14,.,TRBD2,TRBJ2-5,CASSLVSGRGETQYF,TGTGCCAGCAGCCTGGTTAGCGGGAGAGGAGAGACCCAGTACTTC
TRBV7-6,few,.,TRBJ1-4,CASSLGPGSGAGLFF,TGTGCCAGCAGCTTAGGCCCAGGGTCTGGGGCCGGCCTGTTTTTT
TRBV6-6,.,.,TRBJ1-2,CASRSNRVYGYTF,TGTGCCAGCAGATCAAACAGGGTCTATGGCTACACCTTC
TRBV6-1,.,TRBD1,TRBJ1-2,CASSAEGQTNYGYTF,TGTGCCAGCAGTGCTGAGGGACAGACTAACTATGGCTACACCTTC
TRBV5-1,.,TRBD1,TRBJ2-1,CASSKPPGQVRNEQFF,TGCGCCAGCAGTAAACCTCCGGGACAGGTGCGCAATGAGCAGTTCTTC
TRBV28,.,TRBD1,TRBJ1-4,CASSLLGTGRLEKLFF,TGTGCCAGCAGTTTATTGGGGACAGGGAGGCTTGAAAAACTGTTTTTT
TRBV5-1,.,TRBD1,TRBJ2-7,CASSWAGGFNEQYF,TGCGCCAGCAGCTGGGCAGGGGGTTTCAACGAGCAGTACTTC
TRBV28,.,.,TRBJ1-2,CASSLGEQDLGALRGYTF,TGTGCCAGCAGTTTAGGTGAGCAGGATCTTGGGGCACTTCGTGGCTACACCTTC
TRBV5-1,.,.,TRBJ2-3,CASSPGVSSTDTQYF,TGCGCCAGCAGTCCGGGGGTTTCTAGCACAGATACGCAGTATTTT
TRBV5-1,.,.,TRBJ2-7,CASSLEARKRYEQYF,TGCGCCAGCAGCTTGGAGGCACGCAAGCGCTACGAGCAGTACTTC
TRBV15,.,.,TRBJ2-3,CATTPGETRTDTQYF,TGTGCCACTACCCCGGGGGAAACTCGCACAGATACGCAGTATTTT
TRBV29-1,.,.,TRBJ1-6,CSVGETANSPLHF,TGCAGCGTTGGTGAGACGGCCAATTCACCCCTCCACTTT
TRBV29-1,.,.,TRBJ2-1,CSVDAPGAVQFF,TGCAGCGTTGACGCCCCTGGTGCGGTTCAGTTCTTC
TRBV5-1,.,.,TRBJ1-2,CASSLDTGPLLGYGYTF,TGCGCCAGCAGCTTAGATACAGGCCCTCTTTTGGGCTATGGCTACACCTTC
TRBV9,.,.,TRBJ2-5,CASSGAAQETQYF,TGTGCCAGCAGCGGGGCTGCCCAAGAGACCCAGTACTTC
TRBV4-1,.,TRBD1,TRBJ2-3,CASSQDVTGFLDTQYF,TGCGCCAGCAGCCAAGACGTGACAGGGTTCCTTGATACGCAGTATTTT
TRBV5-1,.,.,TRBJ1-1,CASSLAGNRASNTEAFF,TGCGCCAGCAGCTTGGCGGGAAACAGGGCTTCTAACACTGAAGCTTTCTTT
TRBV11-1,.,TRBD2,TRBJ2-1,CASSLIGTSSGNEQFF,TGTGCCAGCAGCTTAATCGGGACTAGCTCAGGTAATGAGCAGTTCTTC
TRBV6-1,.,.,TRBJ2-5,CASSVEPQETQYF,TGTGCCAGCAGTGTAGAGCCCCAAGAGACCCAGTACTTC
TRBV28,.,.,TRBJ1-1,CASSHTAGGKDALGYTEAFF,TGTGCCAGCAGTCACACGGCCGGCGGGAAGGATGCTCTCGGATACACTGAAGCTTTCTTT